This T cell receptor beta chain was sequenced for a study of identical twins. General study results and limits: Invariant T cells like MAIT and iNKT could partly confound the zero-insertion analyses. High-abundance cord blood beta clonotypes had fewer insertions; memory repertoires showed none.

The CDR3 length is 15 residues. Germline loops: CDR1 SEHNR, CDR2 FQNEAQ (reference sequence). V trimming: 0 bases; J trimming: 8 bases; junction bases outside the gene matches: 0. This clonotype was recorded many times. No antigen is known for it. With template switching, a universal primer site was added, and the cDNA carried unique molecular identifiers. In TCRdb, the 5' RACE reads were re-called with MiXCR into one record per CDR3 protein. The table lists under 300,000 distinct CDR3 sequences, more than 12% of them singletons. The chain uses TRBV7-9 and TRBJ2-1; 14 bases fit TRBD2. This TCR was sampled from a woman aged 18-29 years in good health. The specimen was memory (CD45RO+) T cells sorted from blood. CDR3 region: CASSLAGLAGDEQFF. In DNA, the CDR3 is TGTGCCAGCAGCTTAGCGGGACTAGCGGGAGATGAGCAGTTCTTC.